Listed below are T cell receptor beta chains from one sample, sequenced in a study of identifying expanded T cells in peripheral blood. Clones were read by immunoSEQ multiplex PCR, and TCRdb kept only the in-frame ones, dropping some. Here the sample spans about 91,000 clones, about 88% being singletons. The sequencing input was blood. The receptor source for this set is a person aged 18 to 75 in good health. CDR3s include the opening cysteine and the closing phenylalanine or tryptophan. A D gene is named only where the DNA matches it firmly. A row's size may be missing; if present it is once, few, many or a size class.

size	D	V	J	DNA	CDR3
.	.	TRBV30	TRBJ2-5	TGTGCCTGGAGTTTTCACGGAAGCCAAGAGACCCAGTACTTC	CAWSFHGSQETQYF
.	.	TRBV7-8	TRBJ2-7	TGTGCCAGCAGCTACAGGCTGGGGGTTCGCGACGAGCAGTACTTC	CASSYRLGVRDEQYF
.	.	TRBV2	TRBJ1-1	TGTGCCAGCAGTGAATTTGGGGGGACTGAAGCTTTCTTT	CASSEFGGTEAFF
.	TRBD2	TRBV15	TRBJ2-1	TGTGCCACCAGCAGACTAACTAGCGGGAAAATCAATGAGCAGTTCTTC	CATSRLTSGKINEQFF
few	.	TRBV7-2	TRBJ1-5	TGTGCCAGCAGCCCCCCTTCCGGGGACGGCAATCAGCCCCAGCATTTT	CASSPPSGDGNQPQHF
.	.	TRBV5-1	TRBJ2-7	TGCGCCAGCAGCCTGGACGGTCCCGGAGTGCAGTACTTC	CASSLDGPGVQYF
.	TRBD1	TRBV9	TRBJ1-1	TGTGCCAGCAGCGTAACAGGGGGCCTCAGCACTGAAGCTTTCTTT	CASSVTGGLSTEAFF
few	.	TRBV4-3	TRBJ2-3	TGCGCCAGCAGCCAAACCGGGCTCCTCACAGATACGCAGTATTTT	CASSQTGLLTDTQYF
.	TRBD1	TRBV7-8	TRBJ2-7	TGTGCCAGCAGTGATTACAGGGGGCGCGACGAGCAGTACTTC	CASSDYRGRDEQYF
.	.	TRBV5-1	TRBJ2-6	TGCGCCAGCGCCTCCCGGGGCTCTGGGGCCAACGTCCTGACTTTC	CASASRGSGANVLTF
.	.	TRBV6-4	TRBJ2-2	TGTGCCAGCAGTGAACAGGGGGGGACCGGGGAGCTGTTTTTT	CASSEQGGTGELFF
.	.	TRBV6-4	TRBJ2-2	TGTGCCAGCAGTGACTCACCCTCCACCGGGGAGCTGTTTTTT	CASSDSPSTGELFF
.	.	TRBV5-6	TRBJ1-4	TGTGCCAGCAGCGAGCAGGGTCGGGGTCGAGAAAAACTGTTTTTT	CASSEQGRGREKLFF
.	.	TRBV9	TRBJ2-1	TGTGCCAGCAGCGTAGAGGGGGTTTCCTACAATGAGCAGTTCTTC	CASSVEGVSYNEQFF
.	TRBD2	TRBV11-2	TRBJ2-5	TGTGCCAGCAGCTGGGGGGCTAGCGGGGGTCGTCAAGAGACCCAGTACTTC	CASSWGASGGRQETQYF
few	TRBD2	TRBV2	TRBJ2-7	TGTGCCAGCAGTGAAACTAGCGGGGAGGGAGAGCAGTACTTC	CASSETSGEGEQYF
.	.	TRBV7-3	TRBJ1-1	TGTGCCAGCAGCACCTACGGGGACTTAACTGAAGCTTTCTTT	CASSTYGDLTEAFF
.	TRBD2	TRBV11-1	TRBJ2-7	TGTGCCAGCAGCTTAGTGTCTAGCGGGAAGGGCGAGCAGTACTTC	CASSLVSSGKGEQYF
.	.	TRBV7-8	TRBJ2-7	TGTGCCAGCAGCTTATCAGGTCTCGAGCAGTACTTC	CASSLSGLEQYF
.	.	TRBV18	TRBJ1-1	TGTGCCAGCTCATCACCCGATACTGAAGCTTTCTTT	CASSSPDTEAFF
.	.	TRBV6-1	TRBJ2-7	TGTGCCAGCCAAGAACAGGCCCCCTACGAGCAGTACTTC	CASQEQAPYEQYF
.	.	TRBV29-1	TRBJ2-7	TGCAGCGTTAAACAGGGACCCTACGAGCAGTACTTC	CSVKQGPYEQYF
.	TRBD2	TRBV5-5	TRBJ2-5	TGTGCCAGCAGCCAGGCGACTAGCAAAGAGACCCAGTACTTC	CASSQATSKETQYF
.	.	TRBV28	TRBJ2-1	TGTGCCAGCCGCCATGGGCCGGTCTACAATGAGCAGTTCTTC	CASRHGPVYNEQFF
.	.	TRBV7-9	TRBJ2-3	TGTGCCAGCAGCTTAGAGGGAGATACGCAGTATTTT	CASSLEGDTQYF
once	.	TRBV6-1	TRBJ1-5	TGTGCCAGCAGTGAAGAAAGAGTGGGGAGGGCTCAGCCCCAGCATTTT	CASSEERVGRAQPQHF
.	.	TRBV7-2	TRBJ1-3	TGTGCCAGCAGCTTACTGGACACCATATATTTT	CASSLLDTIYF
.	.	TRBV9	TRBJ2-7	TGTGCCAGCAGCGACACAGGTATGAGGAAGTACTTC	CASSDTGMRKYF
.	TRBD1	TRBV30	TRBJ1-4	TGTGCCTGGGGACAGGCTTTTAATGAAAAACTGTTTTTT	CAWGQAFNEKLFF
.	.	TRBV27	TRBJ2-5	TGTGCCAGCAGTGGGCAGGGGATTCGAGAGACCCAGTACTTC	CASSGQGIRETQYF
.	TRBD1	TRBV28	TRBJ1-4	TGTGCCAGCAGTTTAGGGACAGGGAAGGGTACTAATGAAAAACTGTTTTTT	CASSLGTGKGTNEKLFF
.	.	TRBV11-1	TRBJ1-1	TGTGCCAGCAGCTTAGGTTTTGGGATGAACACTGAAGCTTTCTTT	CASSLGFGMNTEAFF
once	.	TRBV13	TRBJ2-5	TGTGCCAGCAGCCCTCGAGAGACCCAGTACTTC	CASSPRETQYF
.	.	TRBV6-5	TRBJ2-2	TGTGCCAGCAGTTACTCGACGGCCACCGGGGAGCTGTTTTTT	CASSYSTATGELFF
.	.	TRBV9	TRBJ1-3	TGTGCCAGCAGCGTATCGGGCACCTCCTCTGGAAACACCATATATTTT	CASSVSGTSSGNTIYF
.	.	TRBV19	TRBJ2-2	TGTGCCAGTAGTTTTCGAGCGGTCGCGAACACCGGGGAGCTGTTTTTT	CASSFRAVANTGELFF
.	.	TRBV5-4	TRBJ2-1	TGTGCCAGCAGCCGGGACCAGGCTGGGAATGAGCAGTTCTTC	CASSRDQAGNEQFF
.	.	TRBV5-6	TRBJ2-5	TGTGCCAGCAGCTCAGAGGGGACCGCCAGGGGAGAGACCCAGTACTTC	CASSSEGTARGETQYF
.	TRBD2	TRBV10-3	TRBJ2-5	TGTGCCATCAGTGATACGGGAGGGTATCAGGAGACCCAGTACTTC	CAISDTGGYQETQYF
.	TRBD1	TRBV15	TRBJ1-5	TGTGCCACCAGCAGAGATGGGACAGCTTCCAATCAGCCCCAGCATTTT	CATSRDGTASNQPQHF
.	.	TRBV19	TRBJ1-3	TGTGCCAGTAGTATAACGGTGAGCTCTGGAAACACCATATATTTT	CASSITVSSGNTIYF
.	TRBD1	TRBV7-3	TRBJ1-3	TGTGCCAGCAGCTTGGACAGGACCCATCCCATATATTTT	CASSLDRTHPIYF
.	.	TRBV6-4	TRBJ2-1	TGTGCCAGCAGTGTTTCTAGCGATGATTACAATGAGCAGTTCTTC	CASSVSSDDYNEQFF
few	.	TRBV9	TRBJ1-3	TGTGCCAGCAGCGGGGGACACGGAAACACCATATGTTTT	CASSGGHGNTICF
few	.	TRBV30	TRBJ2-1	TGTGACCCCCCGGGACCAAGAAAGTACAATGAGCAGTTCTTC	CDPPGPRKYNEQFF
.	.	TRBV6-7	TRBJ1-5	TGTGCCAGTCCCCAAAGCAATCAGCCCCAGCATTTT	CASPQSNQPQHF
.	.	TRBV7-8	TRBJ2-5	TGTGCCAGCAGCTTAAAAGAGACCCAGTACTTC	CASSLKETQYF
.	TRBD2	TRBV28	TRBJ2-1	TGTGCCAGCAGTCCTTTAGCGGGAAACCCCAATGAGCAGTTCTTC	CASSPLAGNPNEQFF
.	TRBD1	TRBV6-5	TRBJ1-1	TGTGCCAGCAGTGTACTCCGGGACAGGGGGGTTGAAGCTTTCTTT	CASSVLRDRGVEAFF